What follows describes a single T cell receptor beta chain. What it binds is not known. Every one of the donors was a Caucasian adult that lived in Nashville, Tennessee. Sequencing used immunoSEQ multiplex PCR; TCRdb keeps in-frame clones, though not all of them. This table holds about 460,000 clones, approximately 80% found once. The CDR3 consists of 11 residues. Trimming shortened V by 5 bases and J by 11 bases, and 12 bases separated the two germline ends. The germline V gene has CDR1 MDHEN and CDR2 SYDVKM. The data originate from a study of shared clonotypes between healthy human individuals. Broader study findings: The diversity represented, both genetic and in exposure history, was limited by few donors.

The TCR was taken from a woman between 40 and 50 years old in good health. Some clones in this sample may be carry-over from other donors' samples. The sample consisted of PBMCs. J is TRBJ1-1 and V is TRBV28; D is ambiguous. In DNA form, the CDR3 reads TGTGCCAGCAGTCTCTACCTGGATGCTTTCTTT. This sequence encodes CASSLYLDAFF.